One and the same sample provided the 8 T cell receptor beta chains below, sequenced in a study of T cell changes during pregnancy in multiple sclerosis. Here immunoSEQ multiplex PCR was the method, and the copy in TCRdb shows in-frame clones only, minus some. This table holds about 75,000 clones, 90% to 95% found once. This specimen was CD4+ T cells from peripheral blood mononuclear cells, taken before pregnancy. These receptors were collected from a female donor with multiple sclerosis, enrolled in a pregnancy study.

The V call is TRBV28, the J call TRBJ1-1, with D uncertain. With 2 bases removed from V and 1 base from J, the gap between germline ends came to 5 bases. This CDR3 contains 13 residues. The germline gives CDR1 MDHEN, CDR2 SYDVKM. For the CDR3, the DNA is TGTGCCAGCAGTTTAATATGGAACACTGAAGCTTTCTTT. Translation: CASSLIWNTEAFF. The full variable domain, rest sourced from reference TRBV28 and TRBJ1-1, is DVKVTQSSRYLVKRTGEKVFLECVQDMDHENMFWYRQDPGLGLRLIYFSYDVKMKEKGDIPEGYSVSREKKERFSLILESASTNQTSMYLCASSLIWNTEAFFGQGTRLTVV.

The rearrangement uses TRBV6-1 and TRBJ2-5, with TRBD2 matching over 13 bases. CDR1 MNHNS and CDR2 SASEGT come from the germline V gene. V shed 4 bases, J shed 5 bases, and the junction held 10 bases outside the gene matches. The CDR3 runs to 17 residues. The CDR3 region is CASSALAGGPLLETQYF. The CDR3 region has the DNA TGTGCCAGCAGTGCACTAGCGGGAGGGCCCCTTTTGGAGACCCAGTACTTC.

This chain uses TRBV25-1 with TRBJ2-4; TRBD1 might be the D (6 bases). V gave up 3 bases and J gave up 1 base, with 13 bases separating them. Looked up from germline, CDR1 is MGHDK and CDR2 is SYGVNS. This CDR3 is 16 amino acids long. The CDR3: CASSDEGDTAKNIQYF. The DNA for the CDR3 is TGTGCCAGCAGTGACGAGGGGGACACTGCCAAAAACATTCAGTACTTC.

Here the CDR3 DNA reads TGTGCCAGCAGTCCCATCGTGACAAAGAACACTGAAGCTTTCTTT. This gives the protein CASSPIVTKNTEAFF. The V call is TRBV28, the J call TRBJ1-1, with unresolved D. Trimming pared 5 bases from V and 1 base from J, leaving 14 bases between. The CDR3 is 15 amino acids. Germline V gives CDR1 MDHEN, CDR2 SYDVKM.

CDR3 sequence: CAWKRTSGKSYEQYF. CDR3 sequence (DNA): TGTGCCTGGAAACGGACTAGCGGGAAATCCTACGAGCAGTACTTC. V gene TRBV30 combines with J gene TRBJ2-7; 12 positions match TRBD2. V shed 4 bases and J 1 base; nucleotides not matched to a gene: 5. Germline values: CDR1 GTSNPN, CDR2 SVGIG (reference sequence). This CDR3 has 15 residues.

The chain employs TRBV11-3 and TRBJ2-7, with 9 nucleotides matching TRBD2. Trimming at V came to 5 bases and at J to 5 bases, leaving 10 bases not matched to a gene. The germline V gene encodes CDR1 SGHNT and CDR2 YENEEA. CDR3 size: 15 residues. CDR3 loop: CASSIQSGGFNEQYF. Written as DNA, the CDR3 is TGTGCCAGCAGCATCCAAAGCGGGGGGTTTAACGAGCAGTACTTC. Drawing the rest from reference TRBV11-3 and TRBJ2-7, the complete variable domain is EAGVVQSPRYKIIEKKQPVAFWCNPISGHNTLYWYLQNLGQGPELLIRYENEEAVDDSQLPKDRFSAERLKGVDSTLKIQPAELGDSAVYLCASSIQSGGFNEQYFGPGTRLTVT.

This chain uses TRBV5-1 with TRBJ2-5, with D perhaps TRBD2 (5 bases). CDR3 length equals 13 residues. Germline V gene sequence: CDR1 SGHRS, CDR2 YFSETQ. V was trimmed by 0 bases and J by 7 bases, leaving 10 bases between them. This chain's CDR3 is CASSLEGRGTQYF. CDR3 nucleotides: TGCGCCAGCAGCTTGGAAGGCCGGGGGACCCAGTACTTC.

The CDR3 DNA reads TGCGCCAGCAGCTCAGGACTAGCGGGGGGGCCAAACACCGGGGAGCTGTTTTTT. It encodes CASSSGLAGGPNTGELFF. This sequence joins TRBV5-1 and TRBJ2-2, with 15 bases fitting TRBD2. Germline values: CDR1 SGHRS, CDR2 YFSETQ. The CDR3 sequence is 18 residues long. After removal of 3 bases from V and 2 bases from J, the junction contained 5 bases not matched to a gene.